These T cell receptor beta chains were read from a single sample in a study of early T cells in non-severe SARS-CoV-2 infection. Using its own MiXCR run on the 5' RACE reads, TCRdb lists one record per CDR3 protein. Here the sample spans over 60,000 distinct CDR3 sequences, roughly 14% being singletons. Sequenced input: whole blood. These receptors all stem from an adult who was a healthcare worker with PCR-confirmed SARS-CoV-2 infection or an uninfected control (not recorded which). CDR3s include the opening cysteine and the closing phenylalanine or tryptophan.

>TRBV2|TRBJ2-3
CASVVGENTDTQYF
>TRBV3-1|TRBJ2-2
CASSQDRGVTYTGELFF
>TRBV12-3/TRBV12-4|TRBJ1-2
CASSSPTGEGRRYGYTF
>TRBV28|TRBJ2-4
CARSWTATPGNIQYF
>TRBV28|TRBJ1-5
CASRLTEFNQPQHF
>TRBV2|TRBJ2-2
CASSRTFTGELFF
>TRBV25-1|TRBJ2-1
CVTGTSYNEQFF
>TRBV27|TRBJ2-7
CASSFTGVDEQYF
>TRBV7-2|TRBJ1-2
CASSLAETGGYGYTF
>TRBV29-1|TRBJ2-7
CSVVGQGLDEQYF
>TRBV7-2|TRBJ2-5
CASSSGPLETQYF
>TRBV2|TRBJ2-3
CASSMKGSGSTDTQYF
>TRBV18|TRBJ2-7
CASSPRDGSYEQYF
>TRBV2|TRBJ1-2
CASTDRGALGYGYTF
>TRBV6-2/TRBV6-3|TRBJ1-1
CASKSTGRDTEAFF
>TRBV29-1|TRBJ1-2
CSVEVPGTGGDGYTF
>TRBV7-8|TRBJ2-7
CASSLHQGPSYEQYF
>TRBV10-3|TRBJ1-2
CAISGAGSDYTF
>TRBV6-1|TRBJ1-4
CASGRHNEKLFF
>TRBV13|TRBJ2-5
CASSLIGAETQYF
>TRBV12-3/TRBV12-4|TRBJ2-3
CASSLVGVTDTQYF
>TRBV12-3/TRBV12-4|TRBJ1-5
CASSKTGGNQPQHF
>TRBV6-5|TRBJ1-1
CASSTGLEAFF
>TRBV7-6|TRBJ1-1
CASSLQGASTEAFF
>TRBV7-9|TRBJ1-6
CASSLDTSPLHF
>TRBV7-2|TRBJ2-7
CASSLDPGPAYEQYF
>TRBV21-1|TRBJ2-1
CASSKQGGNEQFF
>TRBV18|TRBJ2-2
CASSPSTTGAGELFF
>TRBV7-8|TRBJ2-3
CASSLSTDTQYF
>TRBV15|TRBJ1-4
CATSRDLTGVGEKLFF
>TRBV5-1|TRBJ2-1
CASSLGVAYEQFF
>TRBV6-4|TRBJ1-6
CASRLDGGYNSPLHF
>TRBV2|TRBJ2-2
CASSEIGRGGGELFF
>TRBV7-9|TRBJ2-7
CASSFPGDSYEQYF
>TRBV10-3|TRBJ2-7
CAISGPYEQYF
>TRBV4-2|TRBJ2-7
CASSPPTGHEQYF
>TRBV6-2/TRBV6-3|TRBJ1-5
CASRGSRDQPQHF
>TRBV5-1|TRBJ2-6
CASSQNTRQHTLSGANVLTF
>TRBV4-2|TRBJ1-2
CASSPGTGESFYGYTF
>TRBV12-5|TRBJ1-2
CASGLWDVPNGYTF
>TRBV3-1|TRBJ2-2
CASSQVITGELFF
>TRBV15|TRBJ1-1
CATSRLRTGESTEAFF
>TRBV10-2|TRBJ1-2
CASSGGDRYTF
>TRBV20-1|TRBJ1-1
CSAAGTGNTEAFF
>TRBV10-1|TRBJ1-4
CASSADQRGEKLFF
>TRBV12-3/TRBV12-4|TRBJ1-6
CASSLGGMYNSPLHF
>TRBV29-1|TRBJ1-4
CSVGSAGTTEEKLFF
>TRBV29-1|TRBJ1-2
CSVDRGLGYTF
>TRBV7-9|TRBJ1-3
CASSSGSLSGNTIYF
>TRBV6-5|TRBJ2-7
CASSYSPYEQYF
>TRBV10-3|TRBJ2-7
CATCVDRSYEQYF
>TRBV7-6|TRBJ2-3
CASSPQDRGAQYF
>TRBV4-2|TRBJ2-2
CASSQDRVAYTGELFF
>TRBV4-1|TRBJ1-2
CASSPEDRVNYGYTF